The TCR beta chain described here comes from a study of cytomegalovirus exposure and HLA in healthy donors. General study points: In a later analysis, the majority of CMV-associated beta chains seemingly showed HLA restriction.

On this clone: Antigen: not known.

V lost 6 bases to trimming and J lost 6 bases; unmatched junction nucleotides: 7. Germline-derived CDR1 and CDR2 are KGHSH and LQKENI. This CDR3 region has 14 residues. Primers: 60 Vbeta forward and 13 Jbeta reverse. As handled by the study authors: It was a later analysis that counted 83 million or so unique TCR beta chains, of which some 9.9 million were shared. Assay used: immunoSEQ multiplex PCR; TCRdb lists only in-frame clones, some missing. V and J calls and clone size follow that table, whereas D and trimming were derived from the DNA. Of fewer than 200,000 clones in the sample, 70% to 90% are singletons; the top ten hold approximately 2.5%.

The origin of this receptor is a man aged 25-45 years in good health and CMV-seropositive. The chain is built from TRBV18 and TRBJ1-2; 10 bases align to TRBD1. The sample was PBMCs. In nucleotides, the CDR3 is TGTGCCAGCTCGCTAGGGACAGGGGTTGATGGCTACACCTTC. It translates to CASSLGTGVDGYTF.